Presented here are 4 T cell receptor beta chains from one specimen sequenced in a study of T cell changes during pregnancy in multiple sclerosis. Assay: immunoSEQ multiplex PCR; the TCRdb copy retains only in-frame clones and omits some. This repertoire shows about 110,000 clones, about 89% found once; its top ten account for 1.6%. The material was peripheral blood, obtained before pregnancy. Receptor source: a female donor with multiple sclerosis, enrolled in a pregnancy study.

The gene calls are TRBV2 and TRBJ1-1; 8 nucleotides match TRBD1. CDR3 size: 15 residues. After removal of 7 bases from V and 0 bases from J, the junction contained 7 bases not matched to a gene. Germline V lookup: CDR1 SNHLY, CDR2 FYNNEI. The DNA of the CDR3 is TGTGCCAGCAATCGACAGGGGCCCATGAACACTGAAGCTTTCTTT. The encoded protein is CASNRQGPMNTEAFF. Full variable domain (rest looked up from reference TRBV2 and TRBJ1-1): EPEVTQTPSHQVTQMGQEVILRCVPISNHLYFYWYRQILGQKVEFLVSFYNNEISEKSEIFDDQFSVERPDGSNFTLKIRSTKLEDSAMYFCASNRQGPMNTEAFFGQGTRLTVV.

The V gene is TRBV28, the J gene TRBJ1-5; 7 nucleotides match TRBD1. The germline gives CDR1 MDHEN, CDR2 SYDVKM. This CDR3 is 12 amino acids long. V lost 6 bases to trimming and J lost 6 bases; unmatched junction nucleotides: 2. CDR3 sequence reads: CASRTGTQPQHF. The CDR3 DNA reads TGTGCCAGCAGGACAGGGACTCAGCCCCAGCATTTT.

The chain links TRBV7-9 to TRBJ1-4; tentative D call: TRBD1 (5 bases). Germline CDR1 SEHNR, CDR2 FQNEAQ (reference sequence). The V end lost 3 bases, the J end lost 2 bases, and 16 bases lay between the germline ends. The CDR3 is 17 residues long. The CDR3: CASSFSSRDSTNEKLFF. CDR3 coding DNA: TGTGCCAGCAGCTTCTCGTCTCGGGACTCCACTAATGAAAAACTGTTTTTT.

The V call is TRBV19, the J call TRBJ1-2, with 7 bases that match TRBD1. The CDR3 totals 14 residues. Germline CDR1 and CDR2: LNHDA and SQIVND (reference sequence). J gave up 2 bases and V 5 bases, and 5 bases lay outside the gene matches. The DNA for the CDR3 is TGTGCCAGTAGTGACCGGGACAGAAACTATGGCTACACCTTC. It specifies CASSDRDRNYGYTF.